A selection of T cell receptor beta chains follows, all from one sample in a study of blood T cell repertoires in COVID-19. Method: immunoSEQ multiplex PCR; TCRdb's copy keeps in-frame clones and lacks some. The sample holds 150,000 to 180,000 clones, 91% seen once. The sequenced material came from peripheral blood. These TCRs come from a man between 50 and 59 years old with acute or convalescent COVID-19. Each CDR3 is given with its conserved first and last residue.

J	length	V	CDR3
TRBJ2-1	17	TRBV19	CASSILGGRDAYNEQFF
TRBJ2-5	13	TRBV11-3	CASSPGVRETQYF
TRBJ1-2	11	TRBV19	CASSGNYGYTF
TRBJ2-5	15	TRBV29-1	CSVEAVVPQGETQYF
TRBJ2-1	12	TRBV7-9	CASSPTYNEQFF
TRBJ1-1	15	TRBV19	CASRPGNRMNTEAFF
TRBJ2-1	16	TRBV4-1	CASSQVIGLAGDEQFF
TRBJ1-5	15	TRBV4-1	CASRKDSTINQPQHF
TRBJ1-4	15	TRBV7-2	CASSTRQGGGEKLFF
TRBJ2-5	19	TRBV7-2	CASSFYTPQGGRGRETQYF
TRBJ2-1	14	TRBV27	CASSLMLSRGEQFF
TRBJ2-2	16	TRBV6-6	CASSYSKPVNTGELFF
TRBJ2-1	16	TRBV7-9	CASSYLVGRGYNEQFF
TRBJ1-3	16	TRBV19	CASSISGGPSGNTIYF
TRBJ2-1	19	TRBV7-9	CASSLASGRSLPFYNEQFF
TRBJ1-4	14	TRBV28	CASRDRGPNEKLFF
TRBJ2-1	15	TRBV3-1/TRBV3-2	CASSQDAGQWNEQFF
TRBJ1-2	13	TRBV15	CATSRDFDYGYTF
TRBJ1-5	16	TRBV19	CASSPLGGGGNQPQHF
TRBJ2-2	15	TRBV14	CASSQDQGYTGELFF
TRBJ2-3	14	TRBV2	CASRRGQSTDTQYF
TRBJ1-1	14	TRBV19	CASRGTGGNTEAFF
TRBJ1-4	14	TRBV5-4	CASSLNPGYEKLFF
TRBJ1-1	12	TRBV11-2	CASSEGQGLAFF
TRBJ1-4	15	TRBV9	CASSVVGQANEKLFF
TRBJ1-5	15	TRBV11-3	CASSWGGSGNQPQHF
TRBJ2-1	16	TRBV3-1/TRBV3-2	CASSLYSGGAYNEQFF
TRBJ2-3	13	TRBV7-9	CASSLDSTDTQYF
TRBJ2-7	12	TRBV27	CASSFPGGFLRF
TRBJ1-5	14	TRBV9	CASSVTGSNQPQHF
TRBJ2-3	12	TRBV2	CASSDVSDTQYF
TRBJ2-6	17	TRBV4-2	CASSPLSGLSGANVLTF
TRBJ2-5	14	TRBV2	CASSWDRGTETQYF
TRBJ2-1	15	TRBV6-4	CASRSGQSSYNEQFF
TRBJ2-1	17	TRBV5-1	CASRKTGTPAGVDEQFF
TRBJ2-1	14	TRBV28	CATKAGGSYNEQFF
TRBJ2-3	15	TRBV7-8	CASSLPGQGTDTQYF
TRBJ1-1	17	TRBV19	CASSGRTGGFKNTEAFF
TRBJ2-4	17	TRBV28	CASSLWGVAGGPNIQYF
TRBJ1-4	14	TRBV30	CAWRALPTNEKLFF
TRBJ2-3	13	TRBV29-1	CSVTGENTDTQYF